This T cell receptor (beta chain) was found in a study of technical replicates of blood from a few donors. This clone has only one observation. TCRdb keeps only in-frame clones here, not all; method: immunoSEQ multiplex PCR. The data show over 75,000 clones, around 95% seen once. Germline V CDR1 and CDR2: MNHEY, SVGAGI. CDR3 length: 14 residues. Trimming pared 5 bases from V and 7 bases from J, leaving 17 bases between. Material for sequencing was T cells isolated from PBMCs. This receptor was identified in a human donor in good health. The V gene is TRBV6-5, the J gene TRBJ1-2, with D possibly matching TRBD1 (6 bases). The CDR3, as DNA: TGTGCCAGCAGTCCGACCGACAGAGGGGGTGGCTACACCTTC. Amino acids: CASSPTDRGGGYTF.